The 18 T cell receptor beta chains below all came from one sample that was sequenced in a study of T cell repertoires in cytomegalovirus infection. TCRdb itself ran the reads through MiXCR, one entry per CDR3 protein. The table has 95,000 to 150,000 distinct CDR3 sequences, approximately 30% seen once; the top ten hold roughly 53%. These receptors' targets are unknown. Sample: CD8+ T cells from cultured PBMCs, taken from culture after CMV antigen stimulation. The receptors here all came from a human donor in good health (CMV status not recorded). Some clones in this sample may be carry-over from other donors' samples.

This clonotype was seen more than once but under ten times. V is TRBV20-1 and J is TRBJ2-7; the D gene is possibly TRBD2 (5 bases). Germline V CDR1 and CDR2: DFQATT, SNEGSKA (reference sequence). This CDR3 contains 13 residues. V lost 3 bases and J lost 3, with 12 bases in between. CDR3: CSASGSLGYEQYF. Here the CDR3 DNA reads TGCAGTGCTAGTGGGTCACTAGGCTACGAGCAGTACTTC.

This clonotype appeared a few times. V is TRBV27 and J is TRBJ2-1; D gene uncertain. Germline V gives CDR1 MNHEY, CDR2 SMNVEV (reference sequence). The CDR3 extends over 12 amino acids. V lost 6 bases, J lost 5 bases, and 8 bases lay in between. CDR3 nucleotides: TGTGCCAGCAGCCGGCAAGACAATGAGCAGTTCTTC. Amino acids: CASSRQDNEQFF.

This clonotype has only one observation. V gene TRBV5-6 combines with J gene TRBJ2-7, with D possibly matching TRBD2 (5 bases). The V gene lost 5 bases and the J gene lost 0 bases, with 21 bases spanning the gap. In germline, CDR1 is SGHDT, CDR2 YYEEEE. CDR3 length equals 17 residues. CDR3 bases: TGTGCCAGCAGTTTGTCTCTTTCCCCGGGATCCTCCTACGAGCAGTACTTC. It yields the protein CASSLSLSPGSSYEQYF. The full variable domain, rest sourced from reference TRBV5-6 and TRBJ2-7, is DAGVTQSPTHLIKTRGQQVTLRCSPKSGHDTVSWYQQALGQGPQFIFQYYEEEERQRGNFPDRFSGHQFPNYSSELNVNALLLGDSALYLCASSLSLSPGSSYEQYFGPGTRLTVT.

The chain carries TRBV6-2 or TRBV6-3 and TRBJ1-1, with D possibly TRBD1 on 5 matching bases. CDR3 length: 13 residues. Trimming took 4 bases from V and 7 from J, leaving 13 bases between them. Germline loops: CDR1 MNHEY, CDR2 SVGEGT. The CDR3 reads CASSSGTRNEAFF. The DNA of the CDR3 is TGTGCCAGCAGTTCCGGGACGCGGAATGAAGCTTTCTTT.

This clonotype was observed a few times. V gene TRBV5-4 combines with J gene TRBJ2-2, with D maybe TRBD2 (5 bases). The CDR3 is 16 residues long. V lost 2 bases and J lost 5, with 16 bases in between. The germline CDR1 and CDR2 sequences are SGHNT and YYREEE (reference sequence). The CDR3 sequence: CASSFFPRSGTGELFF. The CDR3 DNA is TGTGCCAGCAGCTTTTTTCCTCGCTCGGGGACCGGGGAGCTGTTTTTT. The complete variable domain, with remaining parts taken from reference TRBV5-4 and TRBJ2-2, reads ETGVTQSPTHLIKTRGQQVTLRCSSQSGHNTVSWYQQALGQGPQFIFQYYREEENGRGNFPPRFSGLQFPNYSSELNVNALELDDSALYLCASSFFPRSGTGELFFGEGSRLTVL.

V and J are TRBV6-1 and TRBJ1-6; perhaps TRBD1 as D (6 bases). This CDR3 region has 15 residues. Germline CDR1 reads MNHNS; CDR2 reads SASEGT. Deletions cut 4 bases from V and 10 bases from J, with 17 bases between. DNA of the CDR3: TGTGCCAGCAGTGTCAGTCGTGGGGGCGCCTCACCCCTCCACTTT. This encodes CASSVSRGGASPLHF.

This clonotype was counted ten times or more. The rearrangement links TRBV6-5 to TRBJ1-6; D gene ambiguous. Germline CDR1 MNHEY, CDR2 SVGAGI. The CDR3 is made up of 15 amino acids. The V end was cut by 0 bases, the J end by 10 bases, with 13 bases between. CDR3 nucleotide sequence: TGTGCCAGCAGTTACTCGAGGGCAAAAGGGTCACCCCTCCACTTT. It encodes CASSYSRAKGSPLHF.

This clonotype has more than one count but fewer than ten. This chain links TRBV7-2 with TRBJ2-6; D is ambiguous. The V end lost 4 bases, the J end lost 1 base, and 20 bases lay between the germline ends. The CDR3 has 19 residues. The germline V gene encodes CDR1 SGHTA and CDR2 FQGNSA. CDR3 sequence (DNA): TGTGCCAGCAGCTCCTACTATGGGGTATTAGTTTCTGGGGCCAACGTCCTGACTTTC. It is translated as CASSSYYGVLVSGANVLTF.

The rearrangement joins TRBV20-1 to TRBJ2-3; TRBD2 matches at 10 bases. V lost 5 bases to trimming and J lost 2 bases; unmatched junction nucleotides: 7. The CDR3 spans 15 residues. The germline CDR1 and CDR2 sequences are DFQATT and SNEGSKA (reference sequence). CDR3 sequence: CSAVAGGLLTDTQYF. As DNA, the CDR3 is TGCAGTGCTGTAGCGGGGGGCCTCCTCACAGATACGCAGTATTTT.

This clonotype has at least ten counts. The rearrangement links TRBV7-9 to TRBJ1-5, with a tentative D call TRBD1 (6 bases). Trimming cost V 1 base and J 6 bases, with 10 bases left between them. Germline lookup yields CDR1 SEHNR and CDR2 FQNEAQ (reference sequence). This CDR3 contains 14 residues. In nucleotides, the CDR3 is TGTGCCAGCAGCTTAGGGGGGCTCGGTCAGCCCCAGCATTTT. It translates to CASSLGGLGQPQHF.

This clonotype was counted at least ten times. CDR3: CASSPGETRENTF. For the CDR3, the DNA is TGTGCCAGCAGTCCGGGGGAGACCAGGGAAAACACCTTC. The rearrangement uses TRBV6-5 and TRBJ1-2, with D maybe TRBD1 (5 bases). CDR1 and CDR2 (germline): MNHEY, SVGAGI. The CDR3 covers 13 residues. Trimming removed 5 bases from V and 12 bases from J, with 19 bases in between.

This sequence joins TRBV7-9 and TRBJ2-2; maybe TRBD2 (5 bases). The V gene lost 5 bases and the J gene lost 2 bases, with 15 bases spanning the gap. The CDR3 consists of 16 residues. Per the germline V gene, CDR1 is SEHNR and CDR2 is FQNEAQ (reference sequence). The CDR3 spells CASSAPEGLNTGELFF. The CDR3 DNA is TGTGCCAGCAGCGCCCCCGAGGGATTAAACACCGGGGAGCTGTTTTTT.

The chain joins TRBV7-4 to TRBJ2-5; D call uncertain. V dropped 5 bases and J dropped 3 bases, with 13 bases sitting between them. The CDR3 is 14 amino acids. Germline V CDR1 and CDR2: SGHVT, SQSDAQ. The CDR3 DNA sequence: TGTGCCAGCAGCCCCTGGGCAGATAAAGAGACCCAGTACTTC. Its translation: CASSPWADKETQYF.

This chain joins TRBV7-3 and TRBJ2-2; D not resolved. Deletions cut 3 bases from V and 1 base from J, with 3 bases between. From germline, CDR1 is SGHTA and CDR2 FQGTGA. The CDR3 is 13 residues long. This chain's CDR3 is CASSFKNTGELFF. The CDR3 region has the DNA TGTGCCAGCAGCTTCAAGAACACCGGGGAGCTGTTTTTT.

This clonotype was seen at least ten times. DNA for the CDR3: TGCAGTGCTAGATGGCAGATAGATTATGGCTACACCTTC. Translation gives CSARWQIDYGYTF. This rearrangement joins TRBV20-1 to TRBJ1-2; unclear D gene. CDR1 and CDR2 (germline): DFQATT, SNEGSKA (reference sequence). This CDR3 has 13 residues. The V end lost 2 bases, the J end lost 5 bases, and 12 bases lay between the germline ends.

This clonotype was detected only once. The DNA for the CDR3 is TGCAGTGCTAGAGCGACCTCAGGTGCTCTAGCCGTCTTGGAGACCCAGTACTTC. Its protein is CSARATSGALAVLETQYF. V gene TRBV20-1 combines with J gene TRBJ2-5; D may be TRBD2 (5 bases). Trimming took off 1 base at V and 5 bases at J, with 26 bases between the two ends. Germline assignment: CDR1 DFQATT and CDR2 SNEGSKA (reference sequence). The CDR3 is 18 residues long.

This clonotype was recorded only once. The gene calls are TRBV19 and TRBJ2-1; 8 bases align to TRBD2. V shed 3 bases and J 3 bases; nucleotides not matched to a gene: 7. The CDR3 is 16 amino acids. Germline-derived CDR1 and CDR2 are LNHDA and SQIVND (reference sequence). The chain's CDR3 is CASSIRSGGGYNEQFF. The CDR3 DNA reads as TGTGCCAGTAGTATCCGCAGCGGGGGTGGCTACAATGAGCAGTTCTTC.

This clonotype has only a few counts. This chain's CDR3 is CSAQGLAGLTSSYNEQFF. Written as DNA, the CDR3 is TGCAGTGCTCAAGGACTAGCGGGCCTAACAAGCTCCTACAATGAGCAGTTCTTC. This rearrangement joins TRBV20-1 to TRBJ2-1; 11 positions agree with TRBD2. Trimming removed 5 bases from V and 0 bases from J; junction bases left unmatched: 12. Germline V gene data show CDR1 as DFQATT and CDR2 as SNEGSKA (reference sequence). This CDR3 spans 18 amino acids.